This TCR beta chain was found in a study of blood T cell repertoires in COVID-19. Study as a whole: The origin of the acute and convalescent COVID-19 samples was the United States, Italy and Spain. Nucleic acid was either cDNA or gDNA, and it came from T cells, B-cell-depleted T cells, or PBMCs.

Authors' methods: For nucleated cells, counts were estimated from reference gene primer amplification. The method was immunoSEQ multiplex PCR; TCRdb's version includes in-frame clones alone and lacks a portion of them. That table gives V, J and clone size, and the DNA gave D and trimming. The sample holds 95,000 to 150,000 clones; more than 80% are singletons and the top ten take around 30%. Germline lookup yields CDR1 GTSNPN and CDR2 SVGIG (reference sequence). The CDR3 extends over 14 amino acids. The V gene end was trimmed by 3 bases and the J gene end by 8 bases; junction bases not matched to a gene: 9.

The receptor's source is a man aged 65-85 years with active or convalescent COVID-19. J is TRBJ1-4 and V is TRBV30, with TRBD1 identical over 7 bases. Specimen: peripheral blood. The CDR3 nucleotides are TGTGCCTGGAGGCAGGGGGATAAGCGGGAAAAACTGTTTTTT. This gives the protein CAWRQGDKREKLFF.